Sequencing of this T cell receptor beta chain was carried out in a study of T cells in Graves' hyperthyroidism and ophthalmopathy (dated by TCRdb to between 2018 and 2021). Turning to the overall study: Peripheral blood was sampled at the time of initial diagnosis, prior to any treatment. A discovery cohort of about a hundred patients, approximately 44 with Graves' ophthalmopathy and approximately 55 with stable Graves' hyperthyroidism, was used to find distinguishing TCR V-J signatures. Whether ophthalmopathy could be predicted prospectively was tested in an independent validation cohort made up of about 18 hyperthyroidism patients plus 17 patients who later progressed to ophthalmopathy. TCR Vbeta CDR3 sequencing of 140 or so peripheral blood samples (approximately 44 ophthalmopathy, 75 hyperthyroidism and approximately 17 progressor patients) is reported in the paper. The roughly 100 discovery patients were randomly divided into training and test sets at a 7:3 ratio. Once sampling was done, hyperthyroidism patients were given methimazole at a starting dose of 30 mg daily, whereas ophthalmopathy patients were given high-dose intravenous methylprednisolone. In roughly six Graves' hyperthyroidism patients, the study also compared T-cell repertoires from thyroid tissue with T-cell repertoires from blood. On the study overall, not on this receptor specifically: A model built on a 13 V-J signature distinguished ophthalmopathy from stable hyperthyroidism, reaching approximately 89% sensitivity and around 82% specificity in cross-validation and 80%/75% in testing. No statistical method was used to fix the sample size in advance, and group allocation was not hidden from the investigators. In validation, progression to ophthalmopathy was predicted by the model with 70% to 71% sensitivity and roughly 76% specificity, a median of approximately 6.5 months before onset. Blood samples also contained most of the expanded thyroid clonotypes (frequency above 0.001), which suggests that blood repertoires may reflect thyroid immune responses.

In the case of this clonotype: Its recognized antigen is unknown. Qualities for individual bases were not recorded, and no much larger clone is one base off.

The TCR beta CDR3 regions were amplified from the RNA transcripts. For the first round of RT-PCR on the TCR CDR3, the HTBI primer set was used together with the Qiagen OneStep RT-PCR kit. Libraries were constructed in a second round of multiplex PCR, after which size selection and purification were performed. Paired-end sequencing of the libraries was performed with 100 bp reads on an Illumina HiSeq2000. In the paper's pipeline: SOAPnuke was used to process the raw data, removing reads that contained adapters or uncalled bases, had a mean Phred below 15, or lacked an exact match to the constant primer or identifier. High-quality paired reads were merged with COPE v1.2.5, and unique nucleotide sequences were defined as clonotypes. MiTCR v1.1 was used to align the clonotypes against IMGT TRBV, TRBD and TRBJ reference segments. The analysis was restricted to V-J combinations with a frequency above 0.0001, which together covered around 99% of the repertoires. The TCS score was defined as the ratio of F50 (clonal expansion) to E x V (chaos), calculated using BLOSUM62-based TCRdist between CDR3 peptides within each V-J. Welch's t-statistics and random forest reduced some 510 V-J features to some 14, which were used in a naive Bayes classifier (R e1071). TCRdb ran its own pipeline on the public reads, namely fastp trimming at Q25 and MiXCR clone calling, and kept in-frame beta chains. Rows with a matching CDR3 protein are joined into one entry that keeps the most common DNA and genes. V and J calls and clone size were set by TCRdb, not the authors. Across this sample there are about 610,000 distinct CDR3 sequences, with about 16% seen only once. Approximately 3.5% of the sample rests with the top ten.

V trim: 6 bases; J trim: 0 bases; unmatched bases: 3. There are 14 amino acids in the CDR3, from cysteine to phenylalanine inclusive. Kept here is only the CDR3 DNA, which spans 42 bases and is read in frame from base 1. Sequences SQVTM (CDR1) and ANQGSEA (CDR2) are obtained from the germline V gene. In the ophthalmopathy patients, disease was moderately to severely active, with a Clinical Activity Score of 3 or more, a NOSPECS grade of 4 or more, and a duration of less than 3 months. Any patient with an uncontrolled infection, another autoimmune disease, pregnancy or lactation was excluded. Diagnoses relied on clinical symptoms, serum thyroxine and TRAb, thyroid ultrasound and orbital computed tomography. Ficoll-Paque density gradient centrifugation was used to isolate PBMCs from about 9.4 ml of fresh peripheral blood. Total RNA was extracted using Trizol reagent, and RNA quality was assessed on an Agilent 2100 Bioanalyzer.

The chain was built from TRBV29-1 and TRBJ1-1; 11 bases in the junction line up with TRBD1. The receptor comes from a woman aged 40 to 50 with Graves' ophthalmopathy. Sequences were obtained from blood. The nucleotides are TGCAGCGTCGGGACAGGGGGGGTGAACACTGAAGCTTTCTTT. Translated, it reads CSVGTGGVNTEAFF.